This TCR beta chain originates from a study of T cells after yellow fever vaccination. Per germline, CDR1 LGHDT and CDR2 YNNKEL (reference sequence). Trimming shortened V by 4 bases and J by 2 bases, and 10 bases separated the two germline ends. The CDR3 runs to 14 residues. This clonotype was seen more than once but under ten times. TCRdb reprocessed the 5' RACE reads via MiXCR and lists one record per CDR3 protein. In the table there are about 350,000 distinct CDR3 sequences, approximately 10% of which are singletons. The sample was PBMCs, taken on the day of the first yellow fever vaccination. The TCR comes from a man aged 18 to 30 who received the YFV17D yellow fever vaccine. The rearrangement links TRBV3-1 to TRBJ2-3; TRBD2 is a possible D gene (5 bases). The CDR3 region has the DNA TGTGCCAGCAGCCGGAACGGGGTCACAGATACGCAGTATTTT. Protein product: CASSRNGVTDTQYF.